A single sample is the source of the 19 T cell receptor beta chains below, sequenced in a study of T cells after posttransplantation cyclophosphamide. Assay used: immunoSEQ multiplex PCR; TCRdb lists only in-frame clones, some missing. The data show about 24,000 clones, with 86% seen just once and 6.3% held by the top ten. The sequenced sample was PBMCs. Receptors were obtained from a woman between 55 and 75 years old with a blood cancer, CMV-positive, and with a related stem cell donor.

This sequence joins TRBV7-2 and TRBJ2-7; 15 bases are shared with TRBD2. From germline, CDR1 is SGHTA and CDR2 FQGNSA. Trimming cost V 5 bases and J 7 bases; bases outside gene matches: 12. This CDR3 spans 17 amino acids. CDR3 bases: TGTGCCAGCAGCCCAAGCCCGGGACTAGCGGGGGGACGGGAGCAGTACTTC. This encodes CASSPSPGLAGGREQYF.

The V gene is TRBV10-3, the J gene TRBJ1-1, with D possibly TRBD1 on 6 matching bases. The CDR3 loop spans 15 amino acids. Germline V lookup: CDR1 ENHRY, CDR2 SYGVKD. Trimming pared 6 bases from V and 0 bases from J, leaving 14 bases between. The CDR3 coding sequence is TGTGCCATCAGGGACAGTGGGGGATTGAACACTGAAGCTTTCTTT. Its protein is CAIRDSGGLNTEAFF.

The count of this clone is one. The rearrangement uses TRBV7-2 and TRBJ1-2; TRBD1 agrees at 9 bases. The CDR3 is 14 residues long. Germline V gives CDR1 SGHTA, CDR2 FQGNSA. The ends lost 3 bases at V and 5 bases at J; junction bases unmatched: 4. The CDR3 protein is CASSLSDRGYGYTF. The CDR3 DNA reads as TGTGCCAGCAGCTTGTCGGACAGGGGATATGGCTACACCTTC.

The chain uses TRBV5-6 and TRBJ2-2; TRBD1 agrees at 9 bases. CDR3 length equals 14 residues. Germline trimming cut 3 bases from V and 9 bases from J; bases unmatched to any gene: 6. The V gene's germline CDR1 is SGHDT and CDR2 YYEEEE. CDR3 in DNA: TGTGCCAGCAGCTCGGGACAGGGTGTGAGGGAGCTGTTTTTT. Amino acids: CASSSGQGVRELFF.

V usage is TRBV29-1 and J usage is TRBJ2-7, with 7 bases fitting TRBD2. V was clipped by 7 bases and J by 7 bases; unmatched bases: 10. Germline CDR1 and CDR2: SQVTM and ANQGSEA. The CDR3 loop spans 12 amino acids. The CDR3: CSGGGGFGEQYF. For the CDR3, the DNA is TGCAGCGGCGGGGGAGGGTTTGGGGAGCAGTACTTC.

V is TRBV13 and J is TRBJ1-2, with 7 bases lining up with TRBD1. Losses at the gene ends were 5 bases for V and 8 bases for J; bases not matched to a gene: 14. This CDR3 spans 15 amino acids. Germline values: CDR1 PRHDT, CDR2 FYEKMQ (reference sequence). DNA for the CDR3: TGTGCCAGCAGCCAACTCGACAGGGTGTATGAAGGCTACACCTTC. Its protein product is CASSQLDRVYEGYTF.

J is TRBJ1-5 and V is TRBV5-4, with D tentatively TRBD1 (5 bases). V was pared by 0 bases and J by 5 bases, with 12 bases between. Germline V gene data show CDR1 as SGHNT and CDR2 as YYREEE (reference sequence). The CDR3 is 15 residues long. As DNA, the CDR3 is TGTGCCAGCAGCTTGGGGGCAGGGTTCGATCAGCCCCAGCATTTT. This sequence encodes CASSLGAGFDQPQHF.

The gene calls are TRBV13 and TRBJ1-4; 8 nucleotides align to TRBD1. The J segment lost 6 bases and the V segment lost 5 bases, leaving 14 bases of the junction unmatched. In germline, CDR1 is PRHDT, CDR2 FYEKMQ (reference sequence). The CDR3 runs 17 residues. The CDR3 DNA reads TGTGCCAGCAGCCAACGAAATAGACAGGGGAGGGATGAAAAACTGTTTTTT. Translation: CASSQRNRQGRDEKLFF.

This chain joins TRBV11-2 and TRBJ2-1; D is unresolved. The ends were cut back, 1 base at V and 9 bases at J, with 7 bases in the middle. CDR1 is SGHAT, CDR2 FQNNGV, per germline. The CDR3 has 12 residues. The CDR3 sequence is CASSLVVIEQFF. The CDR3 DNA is TGTGCCAGCAGCTTAGTCGTTATTGAGCAGTTCTTC.

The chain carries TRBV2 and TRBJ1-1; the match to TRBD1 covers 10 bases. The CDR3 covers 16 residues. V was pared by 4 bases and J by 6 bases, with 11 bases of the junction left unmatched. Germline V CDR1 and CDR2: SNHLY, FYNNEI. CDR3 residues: CASSAGTGVLFPEAFF. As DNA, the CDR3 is TGTGCCAGCAGTGCGGGGACAGGGGTATTATTCCCTGAAGCTTTCTTT.

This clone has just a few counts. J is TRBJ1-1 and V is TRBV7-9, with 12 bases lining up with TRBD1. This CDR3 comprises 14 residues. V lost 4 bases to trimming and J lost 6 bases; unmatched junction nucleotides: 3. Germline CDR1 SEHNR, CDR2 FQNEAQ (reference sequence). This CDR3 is CASSSGQGASEAFF. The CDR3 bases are TGTGCCAGCAGCTCGGGACAGGGGGCGTCTGAAGCTTTCTTT.

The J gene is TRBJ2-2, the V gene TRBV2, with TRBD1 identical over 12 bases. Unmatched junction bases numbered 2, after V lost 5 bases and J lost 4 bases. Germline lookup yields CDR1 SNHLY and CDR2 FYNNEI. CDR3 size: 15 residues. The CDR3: CASSRDRGPTGELFF. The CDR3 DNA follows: TGTGCCAGCAGTCGGGACAGGGGGCCCACCGGGGAGCTGTTTTTT.

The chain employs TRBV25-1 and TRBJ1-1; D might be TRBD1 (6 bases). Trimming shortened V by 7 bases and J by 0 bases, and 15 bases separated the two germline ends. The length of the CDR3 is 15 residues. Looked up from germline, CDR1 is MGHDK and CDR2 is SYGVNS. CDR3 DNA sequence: TGTGCCAGCAAAGCAAGGACAGACCTGAACACTGAAGCTTTCTTT. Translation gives CASKARTDLNTEAFF. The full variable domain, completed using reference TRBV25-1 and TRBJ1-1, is EADIYQTPRYLVIGTGKKITLECSQTMGHDKMYWYQQDPGMELHLIHYSYGVNSTEKGDLSSESTVSRIRTEHFPLTLESARPSHTSQYLCASKARTDLNTEAFFGQGTRLTVV.

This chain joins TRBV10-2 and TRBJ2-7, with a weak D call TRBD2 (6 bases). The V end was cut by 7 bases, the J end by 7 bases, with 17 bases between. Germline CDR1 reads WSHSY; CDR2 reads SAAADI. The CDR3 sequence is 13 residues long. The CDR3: CASTEGAPREQYF. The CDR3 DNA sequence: TGCGCCAGCACGGAGGGAGCCCCTAGAGAGCAGTACTTC.

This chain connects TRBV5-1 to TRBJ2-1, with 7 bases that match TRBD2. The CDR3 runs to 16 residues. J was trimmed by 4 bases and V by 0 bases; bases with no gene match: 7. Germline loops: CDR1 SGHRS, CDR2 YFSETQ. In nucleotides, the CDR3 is TGCGCCAGCAGCTTGGAGACCAGCGGGGCTTACAATGAGCAGTTCTTC. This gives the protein CASSLETSGAYNEQFF. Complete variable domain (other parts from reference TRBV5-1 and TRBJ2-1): KAGVTQTPRYLIKTRGQQVTLSCSPISGHRSVSWYQQTPGQGLQFLFEYFSETQRNKGNFPGRFSGRQFSNSRSEMNVSTLELGDSALYLCASSLETSGAYNEQFFGPGTRLTVL.

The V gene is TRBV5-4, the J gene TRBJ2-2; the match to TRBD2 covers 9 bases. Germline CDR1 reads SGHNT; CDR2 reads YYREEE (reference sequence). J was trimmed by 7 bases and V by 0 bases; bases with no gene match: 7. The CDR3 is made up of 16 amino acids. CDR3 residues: CASSLGAGGLGGELFF. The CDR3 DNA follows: TGTGCCAGCAGCTTGGGGGCGGGAGGGCTCGGCGGGGAGCTGTTTTTT.

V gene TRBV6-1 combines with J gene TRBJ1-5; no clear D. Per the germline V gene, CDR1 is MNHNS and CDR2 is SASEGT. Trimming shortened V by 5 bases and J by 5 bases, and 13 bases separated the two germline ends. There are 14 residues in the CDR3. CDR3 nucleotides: TGTGCCAGCAGTCCTACTATTGAATATCAGCCCCAGCATTTT. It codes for CASSPTIEYQPQHF.

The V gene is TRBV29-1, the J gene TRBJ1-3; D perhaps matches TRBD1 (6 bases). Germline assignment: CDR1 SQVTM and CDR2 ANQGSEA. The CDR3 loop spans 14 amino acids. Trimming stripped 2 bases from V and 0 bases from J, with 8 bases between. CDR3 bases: TGCAGCGTTGAACAGGGGAGCTCTGGAAACACCATATATTTT. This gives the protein CSVEQGSSGNTIYF.

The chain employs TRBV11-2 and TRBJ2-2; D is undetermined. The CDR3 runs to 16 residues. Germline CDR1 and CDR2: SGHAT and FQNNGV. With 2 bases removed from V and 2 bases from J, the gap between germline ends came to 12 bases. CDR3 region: CASSLFGTINTGELFF. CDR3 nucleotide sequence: TGTGCCAGCAGCTTATTCGGCACTATTAACACCGGGGAGCTGTTTTTT. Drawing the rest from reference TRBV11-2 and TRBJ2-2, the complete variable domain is EAGVAQSPRYKIIEKRQSVAFWCNPISGHATLYWYQQILGQGPKLLIQFQNNGVVDDSQLPKDRFSAERLKGVDSTLKIQPAKLEDSAVYLCASSLFGTINTGELFFGEGSRLTVL.